This TCR beta chain was observed in a study of a mutant IDH1 vaccine in newly diagnosed glioma. The CDR3 contains 13 residues. Germline CDR1 and CDR2: MNHEY and SMNVEV (reference sequence). Trimming took off 4 bases at V and 1 base at J, with 7 bases between the two ends. Noted time point: baseline, week 1 (first vaccination visit). The treatment: pre-vaccination baseline after standard-of-care therapy. The table came from immunoSEQ multiplex PCR; TCRdb's copy has only in-frame clones and leaves some out. The sample includes about 68,000 clones, 79% of them seen just once. The clonotype originates from a man aged 45-65 years with glioma. This rearrangement joins TRBV27 to TRBJ2-5; D is undetermined. The sample was PBMCs, taken from a glioma patient treated with radiotherapy, temozolomide or both. The DNA for the CDR3 is TGTGCCAGCAGTTCAGGTGCCCAAGAGACCCAGTACTTC. Translating it yields CASSSGAQETQYF.